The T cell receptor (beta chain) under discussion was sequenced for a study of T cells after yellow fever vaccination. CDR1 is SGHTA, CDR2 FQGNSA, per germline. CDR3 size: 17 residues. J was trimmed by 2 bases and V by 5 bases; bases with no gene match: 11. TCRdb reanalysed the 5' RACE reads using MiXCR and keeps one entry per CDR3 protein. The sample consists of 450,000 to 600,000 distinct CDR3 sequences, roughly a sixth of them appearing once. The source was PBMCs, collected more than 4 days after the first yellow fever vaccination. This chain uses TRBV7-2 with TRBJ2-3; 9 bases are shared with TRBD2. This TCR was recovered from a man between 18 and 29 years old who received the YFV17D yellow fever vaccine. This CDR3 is CASSPRVRGGYTDTQYF. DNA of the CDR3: TGTGCCAGCAGCCCGAGGGTGCGGGGGGGTTACACAGATACGCAGTATTTT.